The present T cell receptor (beta chain) was sequenced within a study of blood T cell repertoires in COVID-19. The overall study: Researchers got acute and convalescent COVID-19 samples from the United States, Italy and Spain. Sources were T cells, B-cell-depleted T cells, or PBMCs; the material itself was cDNA or gDNA.

Original processing notes: Counts of nucleated cells, estimated from reference gene primer amplification, were obtained. Data came from immunoSEQ multiplex PCR; TCRdb stores just in-frame clones and leaves some out. For V, J and clone size, that table is used; D and trimming come from the DNA. The sample lists roughly 360,000 clones; 85% to 90% were seen once. The CDR3 runs to 13 residues. Per germline, CDR1 SQVTM and CDR2 ANQGSEA. The ends were cut back, 4 bases at V and 15 bases at J, with 22 bases in the middle. Assignments of participants to cohorts depended upon their own reported clinical history.

This chain connects TRBV29-1 to TRBJ2-1; D may be TRBD1 (6 bases). This TCR came from a woman aged 25 to 39 with acute COVID-19. Sequencing input: PBMCs or T cells enriched from blood (not recorded which). In nucleotides, the CDR3 is TGCAGCGTTGCTGTCGTTACAGGGAGTATGGTGTTCTTC. This encodes CSVAVVTGSMVFF.